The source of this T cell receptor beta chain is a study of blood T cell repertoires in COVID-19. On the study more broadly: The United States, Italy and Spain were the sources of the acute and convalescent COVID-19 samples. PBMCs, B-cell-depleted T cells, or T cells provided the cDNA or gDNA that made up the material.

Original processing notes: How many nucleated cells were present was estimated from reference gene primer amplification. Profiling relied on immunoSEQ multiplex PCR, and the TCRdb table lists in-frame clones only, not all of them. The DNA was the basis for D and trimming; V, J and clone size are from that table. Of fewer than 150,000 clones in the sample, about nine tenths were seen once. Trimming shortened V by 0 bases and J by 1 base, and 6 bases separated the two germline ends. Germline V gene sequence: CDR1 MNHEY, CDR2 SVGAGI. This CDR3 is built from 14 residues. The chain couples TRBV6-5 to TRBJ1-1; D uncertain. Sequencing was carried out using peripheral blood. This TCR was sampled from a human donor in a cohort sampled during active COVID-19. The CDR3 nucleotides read TGTGCCAGCAGTTACTCCAGGAAGAACACTGAAGCTTTCTTT. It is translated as CASSYSRKNTEAFF.